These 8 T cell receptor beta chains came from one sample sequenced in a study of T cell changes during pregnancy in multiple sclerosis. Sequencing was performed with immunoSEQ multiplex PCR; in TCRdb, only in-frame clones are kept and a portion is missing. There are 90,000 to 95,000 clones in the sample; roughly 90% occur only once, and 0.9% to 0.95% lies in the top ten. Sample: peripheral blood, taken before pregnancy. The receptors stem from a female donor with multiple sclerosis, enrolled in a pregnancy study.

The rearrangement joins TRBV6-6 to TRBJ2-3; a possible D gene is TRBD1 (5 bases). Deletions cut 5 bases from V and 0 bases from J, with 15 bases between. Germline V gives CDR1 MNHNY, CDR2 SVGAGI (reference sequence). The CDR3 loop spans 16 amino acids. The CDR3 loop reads CASSHDSFTSTDTQYF. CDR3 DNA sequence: TGTGCCAGCAGTCACGACAGTTTCACTAGCACAGATACGCAGTATTTT.

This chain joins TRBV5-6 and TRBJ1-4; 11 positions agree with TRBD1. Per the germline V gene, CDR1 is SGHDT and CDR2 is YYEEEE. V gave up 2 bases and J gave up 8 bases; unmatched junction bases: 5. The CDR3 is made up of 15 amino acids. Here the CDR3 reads CASSLGDRGFEKLFF. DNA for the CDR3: TGTGCCAGCAGCTTAGGGGACAGGGGGTTCGAAAAACTGTTTTTT.

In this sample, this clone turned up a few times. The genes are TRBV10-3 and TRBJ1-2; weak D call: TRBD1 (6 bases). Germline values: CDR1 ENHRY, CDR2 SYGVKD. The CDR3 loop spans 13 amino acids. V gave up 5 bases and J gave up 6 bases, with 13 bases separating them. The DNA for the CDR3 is TGTGCCATCAGTCGACAGGAGAGTAATGGCTACACCTTC. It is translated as CAISRQESNGYTF.

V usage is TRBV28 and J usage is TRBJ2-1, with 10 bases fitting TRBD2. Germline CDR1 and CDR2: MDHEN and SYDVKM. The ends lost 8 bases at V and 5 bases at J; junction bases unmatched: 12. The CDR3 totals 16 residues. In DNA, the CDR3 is TGTGCCAGCGGCCGGGGGCTAGCGGGGGCGAACAATGAGCAGTTCTTC. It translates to CASGRGLAGANNEQFF.

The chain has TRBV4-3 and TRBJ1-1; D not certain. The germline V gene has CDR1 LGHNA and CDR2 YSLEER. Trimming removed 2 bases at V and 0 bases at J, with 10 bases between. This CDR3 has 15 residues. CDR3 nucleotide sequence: TGCGCCAGCAGCCAAAGAAGACAACTGAACACTGAAGCTTTCTTT. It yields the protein CASSQRRQLNTEAFF.

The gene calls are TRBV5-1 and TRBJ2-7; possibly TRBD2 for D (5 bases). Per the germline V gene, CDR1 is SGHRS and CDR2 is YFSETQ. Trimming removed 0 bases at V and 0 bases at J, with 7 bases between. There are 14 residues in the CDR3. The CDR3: CASSLGGFSYEQYF. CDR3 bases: TGCGCCAGCAGCTTGGGAGGGTTCTCCTACGAGCAGTACTTC.

The CDR3 nucleotides are TGTGCCTGGAGCGGCTCAGGAGGAGAGACCCAGTACTTC. This translates into CAWSGSGGETQYF. The rearrangement joins TRBV30 to TRBJ2-5; tentative D call: TRBD2 (5 bases). The CDR3 loop spans 13 amino acids. Trimming took 3 bases from V and 4 from J, leaving 12 bases between them. In germline, CDR1 is GTSNPN, CDR2 SVGIG (reference sequence).

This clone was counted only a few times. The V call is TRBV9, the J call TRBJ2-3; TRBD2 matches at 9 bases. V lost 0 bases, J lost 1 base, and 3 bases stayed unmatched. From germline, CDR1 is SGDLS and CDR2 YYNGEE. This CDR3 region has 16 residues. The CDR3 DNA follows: TGTGCCAGCAGCGTAGTACGGACTAGCGGCACAGATACGCAGTATTTT. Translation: CASSVVRTSGTDTQYF.